The present T cell receptor beta chain was sequenced within a study of T cells in Graves' hyperthyroidism and ophthalmopathy. General observations from the study: Blood also carried most thyroid clonotypes expanded above 0.001.

TCR beta CDR3 regions were amplified from RNA transcripts. HTBI primers were used for first-round RT-PCR of the TCR CDR3. TCRdb processed the multiplex PCR reads anew with MiXCR; each CDR3 protein has one entry. The table has 300,000 to 450,000 distinct CDR3 sequences, roughly 15% seen once. This clonotype occurred many times. The antigen remains unidentified. This clonotype was sampled from a woman aged 30 to 39 with Graves' ophthalmopathy. Source material: blood.

The CDR3 loop is CASSPRERGNQPQHF. DNA of the CDR3: TGTGCCAGCAGTCCCAGGGAGAGGGGCAATCAGCCCCAGCATTTT. The chain carries TRBV7-2 and TRBJ1-5, with D perhaps TRBD1 (5 bases). Trimming shortened V by 6 bases and J by 2 bases, and 14 bases separated the two germline ends. Germline V lookup: CDR1 SGHTA, CDR2 FQGNSA. The CDR3 is 15 residues long.